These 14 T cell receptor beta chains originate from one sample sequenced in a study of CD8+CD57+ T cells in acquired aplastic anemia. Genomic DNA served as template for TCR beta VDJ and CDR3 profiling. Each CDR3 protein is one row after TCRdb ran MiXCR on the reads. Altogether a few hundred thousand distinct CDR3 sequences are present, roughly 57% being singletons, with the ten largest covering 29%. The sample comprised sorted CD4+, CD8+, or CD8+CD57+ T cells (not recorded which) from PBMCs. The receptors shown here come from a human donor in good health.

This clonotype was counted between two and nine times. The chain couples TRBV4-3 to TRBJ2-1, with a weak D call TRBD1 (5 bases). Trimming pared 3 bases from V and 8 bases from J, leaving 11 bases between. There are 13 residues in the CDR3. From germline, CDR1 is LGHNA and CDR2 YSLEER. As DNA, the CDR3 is TGCGCCAGCAGCCAGATCTCAGGGTATGAGCAGTTCTTC. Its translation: CASSQISGYEQFF.

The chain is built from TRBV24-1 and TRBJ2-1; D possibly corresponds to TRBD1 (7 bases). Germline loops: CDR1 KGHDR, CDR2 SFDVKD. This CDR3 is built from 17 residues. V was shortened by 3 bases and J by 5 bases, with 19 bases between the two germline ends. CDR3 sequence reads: CATSDPLEGAKNNEQFF. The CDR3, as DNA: TGTGCCACCAGTGATCCCCTGGAGGGGGCGAAAAACAATGAGCAGTTCTTC.

In nucleotides, the CDR3 is TGTGCCAGCAGCGTAGAGCAGGGGGGCGGGTACAATGAGCAGTTCTTC. It yields the protein CASSVEQGGGYNEQFF. The chain carries TRBV9 and TRBJ2-1, with D perhaps TRBD1 (7 bases). Germline V lookup: CDR1 SGDLS, CDR2 YYNGEE. The V end lost 0 bases, the J end lost 4 bases, and 14 bases lay between the germline ends. The CDR3 covers 16 residues.

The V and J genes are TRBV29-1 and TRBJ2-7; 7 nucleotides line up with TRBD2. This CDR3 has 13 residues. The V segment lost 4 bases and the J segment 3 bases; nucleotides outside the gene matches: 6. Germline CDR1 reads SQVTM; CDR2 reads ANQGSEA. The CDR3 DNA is TGCAGCGTTGCCGTCAGCGGGGTCTACGAGCAGTACTTC. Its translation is CSVAVSGVYEQYF.

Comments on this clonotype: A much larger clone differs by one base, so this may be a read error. The CDR3 DNA reads TGTGCCAGCAGCCACCCCGGGATAGGGGAGTCCGAGCAGTACTTC. This codes for CASSHPGIGESEQYF. V and J are TRBV14 and TRBJ2-7; either TRBD1 or TRBD2 may supply D (5 bases each). This CDR3 is built from 15 residues. With 3 bases removed from V and 6 bases from J, the gap between germline ends came to 18 bases. Germline lookup yields CDR1 SGHDN and CDR2 FVKESK.

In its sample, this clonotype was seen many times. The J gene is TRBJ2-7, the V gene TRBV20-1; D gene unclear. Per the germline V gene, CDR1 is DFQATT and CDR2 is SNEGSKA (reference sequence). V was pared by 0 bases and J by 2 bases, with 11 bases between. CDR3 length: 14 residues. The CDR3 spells CSARDREAAYEQYF. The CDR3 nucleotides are TGCAGTGCTAGAGATCGTGAAGCCGCCTACGAGCAGTACTTC.

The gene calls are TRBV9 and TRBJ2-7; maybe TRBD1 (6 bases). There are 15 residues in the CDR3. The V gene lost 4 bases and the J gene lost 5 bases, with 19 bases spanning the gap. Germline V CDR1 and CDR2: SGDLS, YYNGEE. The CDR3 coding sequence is TGTGCCAGCAGCCCCCGATTTTTAGGGGGAGACGAGCAGTACTTC. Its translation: CASSPRFLGGDEQYF.

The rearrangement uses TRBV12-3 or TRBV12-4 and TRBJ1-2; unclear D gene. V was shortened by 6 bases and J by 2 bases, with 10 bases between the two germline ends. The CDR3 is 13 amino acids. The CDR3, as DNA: TGTGCCAGCAGCTTAAAAGGGAACTATGGCTACACCTTC. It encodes CASSLKGNYGYTF.

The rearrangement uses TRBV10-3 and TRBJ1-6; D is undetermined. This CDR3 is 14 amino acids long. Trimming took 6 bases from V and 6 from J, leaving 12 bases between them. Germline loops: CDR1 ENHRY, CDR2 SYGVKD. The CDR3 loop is CAISAGKGNSPLHF. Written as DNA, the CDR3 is TGTGCCATCAGCGCGGGAAAGGGTAATTCACCCCTCCACTTT.

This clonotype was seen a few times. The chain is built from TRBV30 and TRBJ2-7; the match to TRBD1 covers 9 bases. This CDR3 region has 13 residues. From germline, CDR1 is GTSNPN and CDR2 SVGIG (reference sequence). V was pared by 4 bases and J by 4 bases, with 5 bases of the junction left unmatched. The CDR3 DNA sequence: TGTGCCTGGAAGGACAGGGGATTATACGAGCAGTACTTC. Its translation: CAWKDRGLYEQYF.

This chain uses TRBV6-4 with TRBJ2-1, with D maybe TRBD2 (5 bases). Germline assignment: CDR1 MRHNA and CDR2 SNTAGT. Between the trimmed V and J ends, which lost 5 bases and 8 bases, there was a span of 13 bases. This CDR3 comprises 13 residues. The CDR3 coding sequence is TGTGCCAGCAGTCGGGGTCTGTCCTATGAGCAGTTCTTC. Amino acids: CASSRGLSYEQFF.

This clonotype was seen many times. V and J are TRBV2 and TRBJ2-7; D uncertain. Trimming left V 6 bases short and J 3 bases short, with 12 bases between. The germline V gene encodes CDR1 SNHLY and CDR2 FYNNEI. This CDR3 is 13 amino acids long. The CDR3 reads CASSSGHNYEQYF. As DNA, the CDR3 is TGTGCCAGCAGCTCCGGGCACAACTACGAGCAGTACTTC. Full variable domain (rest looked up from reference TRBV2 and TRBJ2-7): EPEVTQTPSHQVTQMGQEVILRCVPISNHLYFYWYRQILGQKVEFLVSFYNNEISEKSEIFDDQFSVERPDGSNFTLKIRSTKLEDSAMYFCASSSGHNYEQYFGPGTRLTVT.

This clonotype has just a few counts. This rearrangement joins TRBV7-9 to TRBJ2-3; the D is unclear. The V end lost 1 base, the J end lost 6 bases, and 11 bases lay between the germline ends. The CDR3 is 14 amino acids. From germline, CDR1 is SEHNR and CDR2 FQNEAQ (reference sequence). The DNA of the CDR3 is TGTGCCAGCAGCTTAGTGAGGAGTACGGATACGCAGTATTTT. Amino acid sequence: CASSLVRSTDTQYF.

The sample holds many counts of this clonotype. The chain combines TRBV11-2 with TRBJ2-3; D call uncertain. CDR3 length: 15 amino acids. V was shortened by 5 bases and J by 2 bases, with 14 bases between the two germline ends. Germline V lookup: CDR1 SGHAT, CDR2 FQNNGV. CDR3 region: CASSPAGIDTDTQYF. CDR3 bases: TGTGCCAGCAGCCCCGCCGGCATCGACACAGATACGCAGTATTTT.